Shown below are 13 T cell receptor beta chains from a single sample sequenced in a study of blood T cell repertoires in COVID-19. TCRdb keeps only in-frame clones here, not all; method: immunoSEQ multiplex PCR. This sample has about 120,000 clones, with roughly 76% found just once. The material sequenced was peripheral blood. The receptors come from a human donor in a cohort sampled during active COVID-19.

The chain joins TRBV5-1 to TRBJ2-3; D is perhaps TRBD1 (5 bases). V was pared by 1 base and J by 0 bases, with 12 bases between. Germline assignment: CDR1 SGHRS and CDR2 YFSETQ. There are 16 residues in the CDR3. CDR3 sequence (DNA): TGCGCCAGCAGCTTGTCAACGGCAGGGAGCACAGATACGCAGTATTTT. It codes for CASSLSTAGSTDTQYF.

This chain uses TRBV5-1 with TRBJ1-1; TRBD1 matches 8 bases. Germline CDR1 is SGHRS and CDR2 is YFSETQ. CDR3 length: 14 residues. After removal of 4 bases from V and 5 bases from J, the junction contained 7 bases not matched to a gene. DNA for the CDR3: TGCGCCAGCAGCCTAGACAGGGGACCAACTGAAGCTTTCTTT. It codes for CASSLDRGPTEAFF. The full variable domain, rest sourced from reference TRBV5-1 and TRBJ1-1, is KAGVTQTPRYLIKTRGQQVTLSCSPISGHRSVSWYQQTPGQGLQFLFEYFSETQRNKGNFPGRFSGRQFSNSRSEMNVSTLELGDSALYLCASSLDRGPTEAFFGQGTRLTVV.

The chain is built from TRBV7-9 and TRBJ1-3; D unresolved. Trimming took 5 bases from V and 1 from J, leaving 9 bases between them. Germline CDR1 and CDR2: SEHNR and FQNEAQ (reference sequence). CDR3 length equals 14 residues. The CDR3 DNA follows: TGTGCCAGCAGCCTCCGGAGGTCTGGAAACACCATATATTTT. It encodes CASSLRRSGNTIYF.

This chain links TRBV19 with TRBJ1-2; D remains unclear. The CDR3 spans 13 residues. Trimming cost V 7 bases and J 6 bases, with 15 bases left between them. The germline V gene encodes CDR1 LNHDA and CDR2 SQIVND (reference sequence). CDR3 coding DNA: TGTGCCAGTACTTCTCTATCGATCGATGGCTACACCTTC. This sequence encodes CASTSLSIDGYTF.

The chain has TRBV21-1 and TRBJ2-7; the table names TRBD1, a call not compared with the DNA. TRBV21-1 is a known pseudogene. CDR3 length: 18 amino acids. The CDR3 spells CASSALQPVQGRRYEQYF. CDR3 DNA: TGTGCCAGCAGCGCGCTTCAACCCGTGCAGGGTCGGAGATACGAGCAGTACTTC.

This chain connects TRBV5-1 to TRBJ2-3; 7 nucleotides match TRBD1. The CDR3 has 15 amino acids. CDR1 SGHRS and CDR2 YFSETQ come from the germline V gene. V dropped 3 bases and J dropped 2; count of bases not matched to a gene: 6. The CDR3 is CASSYGQAATDTQYF. CDR3 sequence (DNA): TGCGCCAGCAGCTACGGACAGGCCGCCACAGATACGCAGTATTTT.

This clone was observed a few times. The chain joins TRBV10-3 to TRBJ2-7, with 7 bases identical to TRBD1. The trim removed 6 bases at V and 9 bases at J, leaving 14 bases unmatched. Germline assignment: CDR1 ENHRY and CDR2 SYGVKD. The CDR3 extends over 14 amino acids. As DNA, the CDR3 is TGTGCCATCAGCCCACGTCCGGGACAGTTGGGGCAGTACTTC. Encoded protein: CAISPRPGQLGQYF.

The chain employs TRBV7-2 and TRBJ1-6, with D unclear. The CDR3 sequence is 13 residues long. Germline CDR1 and CDR2: SGHTA and FQGNSA. The V gene lost 1 base and the J gene lost 7 bases, with 5 bases spanning the gap. CDR3 residues: CASSLGPNSPLHF. The CDR3 DNA reads as TGTGCCAGCAGCTTAGGGCCCAATTCACCCCTCCACTTT.

This chain joins TRBV28 and TRBJ1-1; 8 bases map to TRBD1. The germline V gene encodes CDR1 MDHEN and CDR2 SYDVKM. The CDR3 extends over 15 amino acids. The junction had 17 bases not matched to a gene; V was cut back by 6 bases and J by 11 bases. The CDR3 is CASSSPSDRGVWAFF. The CDR3 DNA sequence: TGTGCCAGCAGCTCTCCTTCCGACAGGGGAGTGTGGGCTTTCTTT.

The table lists this clone with a count of one. This chain links TRBV9 with TRBJ2-7, with D perhaps matching TRBD2 (8 bases). There are 15 residues in the CDR3. The germline V gene encodes CDR1 SGDLS and CDR2 YYNGEE. Trimming left V 4 bases short and J 5 bases short, with 19 bases between. The CDR3: CASSQGGLEYDEQYF. Written as DNA, the CDR3 is TGTGCCAGCAGCCAGGGGGGACTAGAGTACGACGAGCAGTACTTC. Full variable domain (rest looked up from reference TRBV9 and TRBJ2-7): DSGVTQTPKHLITATGQRVTLRCSPRSGDLSVYWYQQSLDQGLQFLIQYYNGEERAKGNILERFSAQQFPDLHSELNLSSLELGDSALYFCASSQGGLEYDEQYFGPGTRLTVT.

The J gene is TRBJ1-6, the V gene TRBV5-1, with D tentatively TRBD1 (6 bases). The length of the CDR3 is 15 residues. V lost 4 bases and J lost 5, with 13 bases in between. Germline V gene data show CDR1 as SGHRS and CDR2 as YFSETQ. The CDR3 spells CASSHRNRDNSPLHF. The DNA of the CDR3 is TGCGCCAGCAGCCACCGAAACAGGGATAATTCACCCCTCCACTTT.

The count of this clone is one. This rearrangement joins TRBV15 to TRBJ2-1; possibly TRBD1 for D (6 bases). Trimming cost V 3 bases and J 4 bases, with 10 bases left between them. The germline V gene has CDR1 LNHNV and CDR2 YYDKDF (reference sequence). CDR3 length: 14 amino acids. DNA of the CDR3: TGTGCCACCAGCAGTTTGGACAGTTACAATGAGCAGTTCTTC. Translated: CATSSLDSYNEQFF.

This clone was counted between two and nine times. The chain uses TRBV6-5 and TRBJ2-7; 7 bases are shared with TRBD1. V shed 6 bases and J 8 bases; nucleotides not matched to a gene: 7. This CDR3 has 12 amino acids. From germline, CDR1 is MNHEY and CDR2 SVGAGI. CDR3 DNA sequence: TGTGCCAGCAGGGCCGACAGGGTGCAGCAGTACTTC. Translating it yields CASRADRVQQYF.